These 18 T cell receptor beta chains share one sample of origin, sequenced in a study of shared clonotypes between healthy human individuals. The assay was immunoSEQ multiplex PCR, and TCRdb's table has in-frame clones only and misses some. The data show about 1.1 million clones, with about 84% seen just once and approximately 0.5% held by the top ten. Sequencing input: memory CD4+ T cells from PBMCs. As to subset: CD45RA-negative fraction. The receptor source for this set is a man aged 18 to 35 in good health. Some clones in this sample may be carry-over from other donors' samples.

The CDR3 protein is CASSPQADSNQPQHF. The CDR3 DNA sequence: TGTGCCAGCTCACCCCAGGCGGATAGCAATCAGCCCCAGCATTTT. V usage is TRBV18 and J usage is TRBJ1-5; D not resolved. In germline, CDR1 is KGHSH, CDR2 LQKENI. The V end lost 3 bases, the J end lost 0 bases, and 9 bases lay between the germline ends. This CDR3 spans 15 amino acids.

CDR3 amino acids: CASSPEWGRDIQYF. CDR3 in DNA: TGTGCCAGCAGCCCGGAGTGGGGCAGGGACATTCAGTACTTC. V usage is TRBV9 and J usage is TRBJ2-4, with D maybe TRBD1 (5 bases). V was shortened by 4 bases and J by 8 bases, with 16 bases between the two germline ends. Per germline, CDR1 SGDLS and CDR2 YYNGEE. CDR3 length: 14 residues.

In regard to this clone: Other DNA sequences in the sample encode the same CDR3. This sequence joins TRBV5-6 and TRBJ1-4; 7 nucleotides agree with TRBD1. The V gene's germline CDR1 is SGHDT and CDR2 YYEEEE. The CDR3 has 15 residues. V dropped 3 bases and J dropped 2; count of bases not matched to a gene: 4. The CDR3 DNA reads TGTGCCAGCAGCTCTACAGGGGCCACTAATGAAAAACTGTTTTTT. Encoded protein: CASSSTGATNEKLFF.

The chain recombines TRBV20-1 with TRBJ2-5; no definite D call. CDR1 is DFQATT, CDR2 SNEGSKA, per germline (reference sequence). CDR3 size: 8 residues. V was cut by 5 bases and J by 9 bases, with 4 bases left in between. The DNA of the CDR3 is TGCAGTGCTTGGGCCCAGTACTTC. Its translation: CSAWAQYF.

The J gene is TRBJ1-5, the V gene TRBV7-8; 12 positions agree with TRBD1. The CDR3 totals 18 residues. V gave up 5 bases and J gave up 6 bases; unmatched junction bases: 14. Germline CDR1 is SGHVS and CDR2 is FQNEAQ. The CDR3 protein is CASSHAGQGARGRQPQHF. CDR3 coding DNA: TGTGCCAGCAGCCACGCGGGACAGGGGGCGAGGGGCCGTCAGCCCCAGCATTTT.

This chain uses TRBV11-3 with TRBJ1-1; D might be TRBD1 (5 bases). Germline CDR1 is SGHNT and CDR2 is YENEEA. Trimming left V 4 bases short and J 7 bases short, with 16 bases between. The CDR3 is 14 residues long. The CDR3 sequence: CASSSGGKGSEAFF. The CDR3 region has the DNA TGTGCCAGCAGCTCCGGGGGTAAGGGGAGTGAAGCTTTCTTT.

The chain links TRBV4-3 to TRBJ1-1, with D possibly being TRBD1 (5 bases). The ends were cut back, 1 base at V and 3 bases at J, with 12 bases in the middle. Germline CDR1 is LGHNA and CDR2 is YSLEER. CDR3 length equals 15 residues. This CDR3 is CASSQGGGMDTEAFF. The CDR3, as DNA: TGCGCCAGCAGCCAAGGGGGCGGGATGGACACTGAAGCTTTCTTT.

About this clone: The same CDR3 is also encoded by other DNA sequences in this sample. V usage is TRBV30 and J usage is TRBJ1-2, with D uncertain. Germline V gives CDR1 GTSNPN, CDR2 SVGIG (reference sequence). This CDR3 region has 13 residues. V was pared by 1 base and J by 3 bases, with 9 bases between. CDR3 protein: CAWSAGRDYGYTF. CDR3 bases: TGTGCCTGGAGTGCCGGGCGCGACTATGGCTACACCTTC.

This chain uses TRBV11-2 with TRBJ1-1, with 9 bases fitting TRBD1. The CDR3 has 15 residues. Germline assignment: CDR1 SGHAT and CDR2 FQNNGV. After removal of 3 bases from V and 9 bases from J, the junction contained 11 bases not matched to a gene. The CDR3 here is CASSFRLGQGNKAFF. CDR3 in DNA: TGTGCCAGCAGCTTTAGGTTGGGACAGGGCAATAAAGCTTTCTTT.

V and J are TRBV28 and TRBJ2-6, with D hard to call. CDR1 is MDHEN and CDR2 is SYDVKM in the germline V gene. This CDR3 is built from 17 residues. Deletions cut 3 bases from V and 4 bases from J, with 16 bases between. The CDR3 nucleotides are TGTGCCAGCAGTTTTGGCTCCTGGGGAAGAGGGGCCAACGTCCTGACTTTC. Its translation is CASSFGSWGRGANVLTF. The complete variable domain, with remaining parts taken from reference TRBV28 and TRBJ2-6, reads DVKVTQSSRYLVKRTGEKVFLECVQDMDHENMFWYRQDPGLGLRLIYFSYDVKMKEKGDIPEGYSVSREKKERFSLILESASTNQTSMYLCASSFGSWGRGANVLTFGAGSRLTVL.

This clone appeared a few times. The chain employs TRBV5-1 and TRBJ1-2, with 9 bases aligning to TRBD1. The J segment lost 9 bases and the V segment lost 4 bases, leaving 7 bases of the junction unmatched. CDR1 SGHRS and CDR2 YFSETQ come from the germline V gene. The CDR3 runs 13 residues. The CDR3 sequence is CASSQGQGFSYTF. CDR3 sequence (DNA): TGCGCCAGCAGCCAGGGACAGGGTTTCAGCTACACCTTC.

The CDR3 loop reads CASSLQAQGFSGNTIYF. The CDR3 nucleotides read TGTGCCAGCAGCTTACAAGCACAGGGGTTTTCTGGAAACACCATATATTTT. The J gene is TRBJ1-3, the V gene TRBV7-2; TRBD1 agrees at 7 bases. CDR1 and CDR2 from the germline V gene are SGHTA and FQGNSA. V shed 2 bases, J shed 1 base, and the junction held 8 bases outside the gene matches. The CDR3 is made up of 17 amino acids.

The V and J genes are TRBV28 and TRBJ2-7, with D perhaps matching TRBD1 (5 bases). The CDR3 is 15 residues long. The germline V gene has CDR1 MDHEN and CDR2 SYDVKM. The germline V and J ends were trimmed by 5 bases and 4 bases, with 18 bases remaining between them. CDR3: CASSQRTLVGYEQYF. As DNA, the CDR3 is TGTGCCAGCAGTCAACGGACACTTGTCGGGTACGAGCAGTACTTC.

This clone has only one observation. The rearrangement uses TRBV7-2 and TRBJ2-7; D might be TRBD1 or TRBD2, each matching 5 bases. The CDR3 spans 17 residues. The V and J ends lost 2 bases and 4 bases respectively, with 21 bases between them. Germline-derived CDR1 and CDR2 are SGHTA and FQGNSA. The CDR3 spells CASSLKRGVLSGYEQYF. For the CDR3, the DNA is TGTGCCAGCAGCTTAAAAAGGGGAGTGCTTTCGGGTTACGAGCAGTACTTC.

This clone was counted a few times. The sample carries other DNA sequences with the same CDR3. The chain is built from TRBV28 and TRBJ2-7; 10 bases fit TRBD1. This CDR3 spans 13 amino acids. Germline CDR1 and CDR2: MDHEN and SYDVKM. V was pared by 6 bases and J by 7 bases, with 6 bases of the junction left unmatched. The CDR3 DNA is TGTGCCAGCAGACGACAGGGGGCAGGAGAGCAGTACTTC. Translation: CASRRQGAGEQYF.

This chain uses TRBV11-3 with TRBJ2-7; possible D gene TRBD1, 7 bases. The CDR3 runs 16 residues. Trimming removed 5 bases from V and 0 bases from J, with 17 bases in between. From germline, CDR1 is SGHNT and CDR2 YENEEA. The CDR3 nucleotides read TGTGCCAGCAGCCCAGGGGGGACGGTGAGCTCCTACGAGCAGTACTTC. This sequence encodes CASSPGGTVSSYEQYF. Full variable domain (outside the CDR3, taken from reference TRBV11-3 and TRBJ2-7): EAGVVQSPRYKIIEKKQPVAFWCNPISGHNTLYWYLQNLGQGPELLIRYENEEAVDDSQLPKDRFSAERLKGVDSTLKIQPAELGDSAVYLCASSPGGTVSSYEQYFGPGTRLTVT.

This clone was detected only once. The chain combines TRBV5-4 with TRBJ2-5; D might be TRBD1 (5 bases). Matching the DNA end better, TRBJ2-7 makes the J call doubtful. The CDR3 loop spans 16 amino acids. Looked up from germline, CDR1 is SGHNT and CDR2 is YYREEE (reference sequence). CDR3 DNA sequence: TGTGCCAGCAGCTTGGTCGCCTCAGGGCCCCATTACGAGCAGTACTTC. This encodes CASSLVASGPHYEQYF.

CDR3 residues: CASSTGQMTGELFF. Here the CDR3 DNA reads TGCGCCAGCAGCACCGGACAAATGACCGGGGAGCTGTTTTTT. The chain links TRBV5-1 to TRBJ2-2; D may be TRBD1 (5 bases). V was clipped by 4 bases and J by 5 bases, with 12 bases between them. The CDR3 length is 14 residues. The germline CDR1 and CDR2 sequences are SGHRS and YFSETQ.